The clone carrying this T cell receptor beta chain has just a few counts. Its antigen is not identified. This CDR3 has 21 residues. Deletions cut 0 bases from V and 0 bases from J, with 21 bases between. Germline V CDR1 and CDR2: MNHEY, SVGAGI. Each CDR3 protein gets one entry after TCRdb re-called the 5' RACE reads with MiXCR. This repertoire shows around 410,000 distinct CDR3 sequences, roughly a quarter found once; its top ten account for 13%. The data are from a study of T-cell memory formation after mild COVID-19. Overall study context: There were largely donor-specific TCR clusters. Overall study findings and caveats: A subset of responding clones appeared in pre-infection memory, suggesting cross-reactive memory joined. Clones that got smaller from day 15 to 85 had even CD4/CD8, while clones growing later tipped toward CD4+. Clones which contracted sat mainly in CM and EM if CD4+, and in EMRA if CD8+.

Source material: PBMCs or a T cell subset sorted from them (not recorded which). The V call is TRBV6-5, the J call TRBJ2-6; D possibly corresponds to TRBD1 (6 bases). The TCR comes from an adult woman who had mild COVID-19 (a few samples of this study predate the infection). Cell type and time point are not known. The CDR3 sequence: CASSYSQGRRIKRSGANVLTF. CDR3 nucleotide sequence: TGTGCCAGCAGTTACTCACAGGGTAGGAGAATTAAACGCTCTGGGGCCAACGTCCTGACTTTC.